This T cell receptor (beta chain) was captured by sequencing in a study of control samples from healthy donors and cancer patients. The table came from immunoSEQ multiplex PCR; TCRdb's copy has only in-frame clones and leaves some out. The data hold around 110,000 clones, with more than 75% observed a single time. The junction had 4 bases not matched to a gene; V was cut back by 4 bases and J by 5 bases. The CDR3 is made up of 13 amino acids. CDR1 and CDR2 from the germline V gene are LGHDT and YNNKEL (reference sequence). This sequence joins TRBV3-1 (or the pseudogene TRBV3-2) and TRBJ2-5, with 7 nucleotides matching TRBD1. The sequencing input was blood. The source is a woman aged 70-85 years in good health. CDR3 residues: CASSPTGEETQYF. The CDR3 nucleotides are TGTGCCAGCAGCCCTACAGGGGAGGAGACCCAGTACTTC.